A single sample is the source of the 5 T cell receptor beta chains below, sequenced in a study of T cells in Graves' hyperthyroidism and ophthalmopathy. Amplified TCR beta CDR3 regions came from RNA transcripts. Researchers ran a first-round RT-PCR on the TCR CDR3 using the HTBI primer set. TCRdb itself ran the multiplex PCR reads through MiXCR, one entry per CDR3 protein. The table includes roughly 240,000 distinct CDR3 sequences, approximately 23% detected once. Source material: blood. All receptors derive from a woman in her forties with Graves' ophthalmopathy.

This clonotype was counted ten times or more. V is TRBV6-5 and J is TRBJ1-1; possible D gene TRBD1, 6 bases. Looked up from germline, CDR1 is MNHEY and CDR2 is SVGAGI. This CDR3 spans 11 amino acids. V lost 5 bases and J lost 7, with 8 bases in between. The CDR3 DNA reads TGTGCCAGCAGTACAGGGTTTGAAGCTTTCTTT. Residues: CASSTGFEAFF.

The J gene is TRBJ1-5, the V gene TRBV6-1; D is unresolved. Germline V gene lookup returns CDR1 MNHNS and CDR2 SASEGT. This CDR3 spans 17 amino acids. The V end was cut by 0 bases, the J end by 2 bases, with 14 bases between. The chain's CDR3 is CASSEAGSSPRNQPQHF. As DNA, the CDR3 is TGTGCCAGCAGTGAAGCGGGCAGCAGCCCACGCAATCAGCCCCAGCATTTT.

This clonotype was found many times. V is TRBV6-2 or TRBV6-3 and J is TRBJ2-7, with D possibly matching TRBD2 (5 bases). This CDR3 has 13 residues. Germline assignment: CDR1 MNHEY and CDR2 SVGEGT. V lost 10 bases, J lost 3 bases, and 16 bases lay in between. CDR3 nucleotide sequence: TGTGCCACCCTCCCCCCGGGAAACTACGAGCAGTACTTC. Protein sequence: CATLPPGNYEQYF.

This clonotype showed up just a few times. The rearrangement links TRBV4-1 to TRBJ1-5; possibly TRBD1 for D (6 bases). V lost 3 bases to trimming and J lost 7 bases, with 13 bases between them. Germline V lookup: CDR1 MGHRA, CDR2 YSYEKL. The CDR3 consists of 14 residues. CDR3 in amino acids: CASSQPSGGQPQHF. CDR3 coding DNA: TGCGCCAGCAGCCAGCCCTCCGGGGGCCAGCCCCAGCATTTT.

This rearrangement joins TRBV6-5 to TRBJ1-2; tentatively, D is TRBD1 (6 bases). Germline CDR1 MNHEY, CDR2 SVGAGI. V was cut by 4 bases and J by 8 bases, with 17 bases left in between. The CDR3 extends over 14 amino acids. CDR3 loop: CASSSYDRSTGYTF. As DNA, the CDR3 is TGTGCCAGCAGTTCATATGACAGGTCGACCGGCTACACCTTC.